What follows is one T cell receptor (beta chain) and its context. Treatment given: oral pan-JAK inhibitor, 5-10 mg twice daily. RNA, once extracted, was reverse transcribed into cDNA for use as the sequencing template. Using immunoSEQ multiplex PCR, the repertoire was profiled, and TCRdb retains in-frame clones only, with some absent. The table lists over 95,000 clones, 56% of them singletons. CDR1 SGHRS and CDR2 YFSETQ come from the germline V gene. V was trimmed by 2 bases and J by 4 bases, leaving 10 bases between them. The CDR3 is 14 amino acids. This entry belongs to a study of CD8+ T cells in alopecia areata.

The V call is TRBV5-1, the J call TRBJ2-4; D uncertain. The source is a human donor with alopecia areata. This sample comprised CD4+ T cells sorted from blood, obtained at week 24, from a patient treated with tofacitinib. CDR3 protein: CASSFDSTKNIQYF. For the CDR3, the DNA is TGCGCCAGCAGCTTCGACTCGACTAAAAACATTCAGTACTTC. Full variable domain (remainder filled in from reference TRBV5-1 and TRBJ2-4): KAGVTQTPRYLIKTRGQQVTLSCSPISGHRSVSWYQQTPGQGLQFLFEYFSETQRNKGNFPGRFSGRQFSNSRSEMNVSTLELGDSALYLCASSFDSTKNIQYFGAGTRLSVL.